This T cell receptor beta chain was retrieved from a study of neoadjuvant anti-PD-1 for oral cavity cancer. Study information: Around day 43, patients without progression received a fourth nivolumab dose before surgery. Study outcomes and limitations: Post-nivolumab, blood T cell clonality was significantly elevated in non-responders.

Germline assignment: CDR1 SGDLS and CDR2 YYNGEE. This CDR3 region has 14 residues. Trimming left V 5 bases short and J 0 bases short, with 12 bases between. On this clone itself: The target antigen is unknown.

The time point here: after neoadjuvant nivolumab, at surgical resection. Patients were newly diagnosed with stage II-IVA oral cavity squamous cell carcinoma without prior systemic or radiation treatment. PBMCs were not maintained or expanded in culture before analysis. The data were produced by immunoSEQ multiplex PCR, yet TCRdb's version contains in-frame clones alone and is incomplete. This sample carries over 30,000 clones, roughly 79% of them seen once, and the ten largest clones take 3.4%. This sequence joins TRBV9 and TRBJ2-7; weak D call: TRBD1 (5 bases). The sequencing here drew on PBMCs, taken after nivolumab (anti-PD-1) treatment. This sequence originates from a person between 35 and 79 years old with oral cavity squamous cell carcinoma. The CDR3 DNA reads TGTGCCAGCAGTCAGGGCCCTAGCTCCTACGAGCAGTACTTC. Amino acid sequence: CASSQGPSSYEQYF.